The present T cell receptor beta chain was sequenced within a study of blood T cell repertoires in COVID-19. Study as a whole: Samples taken during acute and convalescent COVID-19 were collected in the United States, Italy and Spain.

This clone showed up just once. The CDR3 consists of 13 residues. Per germline, CDR1 SGHTA and CDR2 FQGTGA. V shed 2 bases and J shed 3 bases, with 4 bases lying between them. Seattle enrolled patients during active infection and tracked them longitudinally. As originally analysed: Reference gene primer amplification gave nucleated cell count estimates. The method was immunoSEQ multiplex PCR; TCRdb's version includes in-frame clones alone and lacks a portion of them. That table supplies the V and J calls and clone size; D and trimming were determined from the DNA. The sample has roughly 60,000 clones, roughly 88% seen once; the top ten hold 9.5% to 13%.

The specimen was peripheral blood. This TCR was sampled from a man aged 25-45 years with COVID-19, enrolled during active disease. V gene TRBV7-3 combines with J gene TRBJ2-2, with D uncertain. In DNA form, the CDR3 reads TGTGCCAGCAGCTTATCCTACACCGGGGAGCTGTTTTTT. It encodes CASSLSYTGELFF. Combining the CDR3 with reference TRBV7-3 and TRBJ2-2 gives the whole variable domain GAGVSQTPSNKVTEKGKYVELRCDPISGHTALYWYRQSLGQGPEFLIYFQGTGAADDSGLPNDRFFAVRPEGSVSTLKIQRTERGDSAVYLCASSLSYTGELFFGEGSRLTVL.